These 20 T cell receptor beta chains share one sample of origin, sequenced in a study of CD8+ T cells in alopecia areata. RNA was extracted and reverse transcribed into cDNA as the sequencing template. Method: immunoSEQ multiplex PCR; TCRdb's copy keeps in-frame clones and lacks some. The table includes around 150,000 clones, 62% detected once. The sequencing input was CD8+ T cells sorted from blood. The receptors derive from a human donor in good health.

The chain uses TRBV27 and TRBJ2-1; D perhaps matches TRBD2 (5 bases). This CDR3 region has 12 residues. In germline, CDR1 is MNHEY, CDR2 SMNVEV (reference sequence). The ends were cut back, 7 bases at V and 6 bases at J, with 10 bases in the middle. CDR3 protein: CASKGGSNEQFF. The CDR3, as DNA: TGTGCCAGCAAAGGAGGCTCCAATGAGCAGTTCTTC.

V usage is TRBV29-1 and J usage is TRBJ1-1; D is uncertain. This CDR3 contains 15 residues. Germline V gene lookup returns CDR1 SQVTM and CDR2 ANQGSEA. V gave up 7 bases and J gave up 0 bases, with 18 bases separating them. CDR3 in amino acids: CSADGSADMNTEAFF. The DNA of the CDR3 is TGCAGCGCTGACGGGTCGGCAGACATGAACACTGAAGCTTTCTTT.

V and J are TRBV11-2 and TRBJ2-7; perhaps TRBD2 as D (5 bases). The CDR3 consists of 13 residues. CDR1 is SGHAT and CDR2 is FQNNGV in the germline V gene. V was pared by 6 bases and J by 3 bases, with 12 bases between. The CDR3 sequence: CASSSGIYYEQYF. The CDR3 bases are TGTGCCAGCAGTTCCGGGATCTACTACGAGCAGTACTTC.

This clone was recorded a few times. An end of the junction differs from the germline gene, which may be a read error. V usage is TRBV5-6 and J usage is TRBJ2-7, with 9 bases matching TRBD1. In germline, CDR1 is SGHDT, CDR2 YYEEEE. The CDR3 runs to 14 residues. CDR3 protein: CASSFGTGYAEGDF. CDR3 sequence (DNA): TGTGCCAGCAGCTTCGGGACAGGGTATGCGGAAGGGGACTTC.

This chain links TRBV27 with TRBJ2-7, with D uncertain. CDR3 length: 12 residues. Looked up from germline, CDR1 is MNHEY and CDR2 is SMNVEV (reference sequence). The ends were cut back, 7 bases at V and 4 bases at J, with 11 bases in the middle. CDR3 coding DNA: TGTGCCAGCAAAGACTCAGTTTACGAGCAGTACTTC. This sequence encodes CASKDSVYEQYF.

The chain couples TRBV4-1 to TRBJ2-7, with D possibly matching TRBD2 (5 bases). Germline CDR1 is MGHRA and CDR2 is YSYEKL. V was trimmed by 0 bases and J by 1 base, leaving 10 bases between them. CDR3 length equals 15 residues. In DNA form, the CDR3 reads TGCGCCAGCAGCCAAGAAGTTGCGGGTTCCTACGAGCAGTACTTC. Its translation: CASSQEVAGSYEQYF.

This clone was seen just once. The chain has TRBV5-6 and TRBJ2-7, with a possible D match to TRBD2 (6 bases). The CDR3 runs 14 residues. V was pared by 1 base and J by 3 bases, with 11 bases between. Germline lookup yields CDR1 SGHDT and CDR2 YYEEEE. The CDR3: CASSLFPGDYEQYF. The DNA for the CDR3 is TGTGCCAGCAGCTTGTTTCCGGGGGACTACGAGCAGTACTTC.

About this clone itself: The sample holds other DNA sequences that translate to the same CDR3. CDR3 amino acids: CASSLTGFYEQYF. In nucleotides, the CDR3 is TGTGCCAGCAGCTTGACAGGTTTCTACGAGCAGTACTTC. V and J are TRBV11-2 and TRBJ2-7; D is perhaps TRBD1 (6 bases). The CDR3 consists of 13 residues. Germline V gives CDR1 SGHAT, CDR2 FQNNGV. Deletions cut 3 bases from V and 3 bases from J, with 9 bases between.

The gene calls are TRBV5-6 and TRBJ2-1; D gene unclear. The V and J ends lost 3 bases and 10 bases respectively, with 8 bases between them. CDR1 SGHDT and CDR2 YYEEEE come from the germline V gene. The CDR3 covers 11 residues. The DNA for the CDR3 is TGTGCCAGCAGCTCTATCCAGGAGCAGTTCTTC. It codes for CASSSIQEQFF. The full variable domain, rest sourced from reference TRBV5-6 and TRBJ2-1, is DAGVTQSPTHLIKTRGQQVTLRCSPKSGHDTVSWYQQALGQGPQFIFQYYEEEERQRGNFPDRFSGHQFPNYSSELNVNALLLGDSALYLCASSSIQEQFFGPGTRLTVL.

The table lists this clone with a few counts. CDR3 coding DNA: TGCGCCAGCAGCCAAGAGAGGAGGGCCACTGAAGCTTTCTTT. Amino acids: CASSQERRATEAFF. The J gene is TRBJ1-1, the V gene TRBV4-1; D gene uncertain. Trimming stripped 0 bases from V and 4 bases from J, with 9 bases between. The CDR3 runs 14 residues. Germline assignment: CDR1 MGHRA and CDR2 YSYEKL.

The chain uses TRBV29-1 and TRBJ2-2, with D tentatively TRBD1 (5 bases). The CDR3 is made up of 15 amino acids. V was clipped by 5 bases and J by 5 bases, with 18 bases between them. The germline gives CDR1 SQVTM, CDR2 ANQGSEA. CDR3 region: CSVTGSLGHTGELFF. The DNA for the CDR3 is TGCAGCGTTACCGGGTCCCTCGGACATACCGGGGAGCTGTTTTTT.

V gene TRBV4-1 combines with J gene TRBJ2-7; D remains unclear. V gave up 1 base and J gave up 2 bases, with 12 bases separating them. CDR1 is MGHRA and CDR2 is YSYEKL in the germline V gene. This CDR3 has 15 amino acids. CDR3 residues: CASSQGTTGAYEQYF. In DNA, the CDR3 is TGCGCCAGCAGCCAAGGAACAACTGGGGCCTACGAGCAGTACTTC.

This clone turned up a few times. V and J are TRBV5-4 and TRBJ2-7; D is possibly TRBD2 (6 bases). The CDR3 runs to 14 residues. Looked up from germline, CDR1 is SGHNT and CDR2 is YYREEE (reference sequence). Trimming took 5 bases from V and 3 from J, leaving 15 bases between them. CDR3: CASRPSGHDYEQYF. CDR3 nucleotide sequence: TGTGCCAGCAGACCAAGCGGGCATGACTACGAGCAGTACTTC.

The rearrangement links TRBV6-1 to TRBJ1-1, with 7 bases aligning to TRBD1. CDR3 size: 13 residues. Germline V gives CDR1 MNHNS, CDR2 SASEGT. With 6 bases clipped from V and 2 bases from J, the junction kept 3 bases outside the gene matches. The CDR3 coding sequence is TGTGCCAGCAGCAGGACAGGTAACACTGAAGCTTTCTTT. Translated, it gives CASSRTGNTEAFF.

Notes on this clone: This CDR3 is also generated by other DNA sequences in the sample. The CDR3 nucleotides are TGTGCCAGCAGGACAGGTCTGACTGAAGCTTTCTTT. Residues: CASRTGLTEAFF. The V gene is TRBV6-5, the J gene TRBJ1-1; maybe TRBD1 (6 bases). Trimming cost V 6 bases and J 5 bases, with 10 bases left between them. CDR1 and CDR2 from the germline V gene are MNHEY and SVGAGI. This CDR3 contains 12 residues.

V is TRBV15 and J is TRBJ2-3; possible D gene TRBD1, 6 bases. Germline V lookup: CDR1 LNHNV, CDR2 YYDKDF (reference sequence). Trimming left V 0 bases short and J 4 bases short, with 14 bases between. The CDR3 runs 16 residues. Here the CDR3 DNA reads TGTGCCACCAGCAGAGAGTTGGGGGCGTGGGCAGATACGCAGTATTTT. Protein: CATSRELGAWADTQYF.

This chain links TRBV29-1 with TRBJ2-7; TRBD1 is a possible D gene (5 bases). The germline CDR1 and CDR2 sequences are SQVTM and ANQGSEA. The CDR3 is 13 amino acids. V lost 3 bases and J lost 3, with 12 bases in between. The DNA for the CDR3 is TGCAGCGTTGATGGGGAAGGGGACTACGAGCAGTACTTC. Protein: CSVDGEGDYEQYF.

The J gene is TRBJ2-3, the V gene TRBV7-2; D ambiguous. The V gene lost 10 bases and the J gene lost 6 bases, with 11 bases spanning the gap. CDR1 and CDR2 (germline): SGHTA, FQGNSA. The CDR3 spans 11 residues. The CDR3: CATFTPDTQYF. CDR3 in DNA: TGTGCCACATTTACCCCGGATACGCAGTATTTT.

This clone was observed a single time. V usage is TRBV6-5 and J usage is TRBJ2-1; 11 nucleotides agree with TRBD2. The junction had 1 base not matched to a gene; V was cut back by 6 bases and J by 0 bases. Germline lookup yields CDR1 MNHEY and CDR2 SVGAGI. There are 15 residues in the CDR3. The chain's CDR3 is CASRTSGSSYNEQFF. Written as DNA, the CDR3 is TGTGCCAGCAGAACTAGCGGGAGCTCCTACAATGAGCAGTTCTTC.

This chain joins TRBV28 and TRBJ2-5; the match to TRBD1 covers 9 bases. V lost 6 bases, J lost 4 bases, and 9 bases stayed unmatched. This CDR3 region has 15 residues. The germline V gene encodes CDR1 MDHEN and CDR2 SYDVKM. The CDR3, as DNA: TGTGCCAGCAGCCCTATCGGACAGGGGATAGAGACCCAGTACTTC. Residues: CASSPIGQGIETQYF.